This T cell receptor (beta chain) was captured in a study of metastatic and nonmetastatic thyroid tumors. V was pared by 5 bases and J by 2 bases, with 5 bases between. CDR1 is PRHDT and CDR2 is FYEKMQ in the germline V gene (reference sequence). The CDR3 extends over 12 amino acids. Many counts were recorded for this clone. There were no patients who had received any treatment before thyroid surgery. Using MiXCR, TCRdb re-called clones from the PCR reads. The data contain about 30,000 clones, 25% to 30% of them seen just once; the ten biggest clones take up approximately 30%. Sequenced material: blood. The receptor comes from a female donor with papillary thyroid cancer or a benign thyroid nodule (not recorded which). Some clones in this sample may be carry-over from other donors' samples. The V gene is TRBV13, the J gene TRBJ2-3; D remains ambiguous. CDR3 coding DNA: TGTGCCAGCAGCCCTTCCACAGATACGCAGTATTTT. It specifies CASSPSTDTQYF.